This is a list of T cell receptor beta chains from one sample in a study of shared clonotypes between healthy human individuals. Assay: immunoSEQ multiplex PCR; the TCRdb copy retains only in-frame clones and omits some. The sample contains around 2.5 million clones, approximately 93% of which appear only once. Sequences were obtained from naive CD4+ T cells from PBMCs. These receptors were taken from a man in his late teens or twenties in good health. Some clones in this sample may be carry-over from other donors' samples. Both conserved end residues are trimmed from each CDR3. The order of the fields is clone size, J gene, V gene, CDR3 protein. Size is stated for part of the rows, as once, few or many counts, or as a class when the clone is expanded.

-,TRBJ2-7,TRBV5-1,ASSPQGGEQY
-,TRBJ2-2,TRBV18,ASSSGTGELF
-,TRBJ2-6,TRBV30,AWKVSGANVLT
-,TRBJ1-2,TRBV5-4,ASSSQGAPSGYT
-,TRBJ2-5,TRBV28,ASSSAPGPQY
-,TRBJ2-7,TRBV11-2,ASSPRLPNEQY
-,TRBJ1-4,TRBV5-5,ASSWWDRGATNEKLF
-,TRBJ1-5,TRBV7-8,ASSLGDRGQPQH
-,TRBJ2-5,TRBV29-1,SADGTSGQETQY
-,TRBJ2-3,TRBV15,ATSRDRGHSTDTQY
-,TRBJ2-1,TRBV19,ASSTPRLAGHNEQF
-,TRBJ2-1,TRBV2,ASRFQREDNEQF
-,TRBJ2-1,TRBV27,ASSPRDRGQF
-,TRBJ1-5,TRBV30,AWGTGDSNQPQH
once,TRBJ1-2,TRBV14,ASSRDSGYGYT
-,TRBJ2-7,TRBV6-1,ASSEGGGPIYEQY
-,TRBJ2-5,TRBV18,ASSRTGGETQY
-,TRBJ2-1,TRBV7-3,ASSLGGPSYNEQF
-,TRBJ2-1,TRBV6-1,ASSERDEQF
-,TRBJ1-1,TRBV7-9,ASSRIFAF
-,TRBJ2-1,TRBV5-4,ASSFRDYYNEQF
-,TRBJ1-4,TRBV28,ASSDGPRATNEKLF
-,TRBJ2-2,TRBV5-1,ASSLVSSGANTGELF
-,TRBJ2-3,TRBV9,ASSVAGTTTTDTQY
-,TRBJ1-5,TRBV5-8,ASSSMVVPMQPQH
-,TRBJ2-7,TRBV5-6,ASSLPDSYEQY
few,TRBJ1-3,TRBV7-3,ASSTGQGNTIY
-,TRBJ1-5,TRBV6-8,ASGSTQH
-,TRBJ2-3,TRBV19,ASSKIGGPDTQY
-,TRBJ2-1,TRBV5-1,ASSPSGGYNEQF
-,TRBJ2-3,TRBV2,ASSTSGGRDTQY
-,TRBJ1-1,TRBV29-1,SVNRGADTEAF
once,TRBJ1-4,TRBV5-8,ASSLPTRANEKLF
-,TRBJ2-2,TRBV28,ASTSTGLNTGELF
-,TRBJ1-5,TRBV15,ATSRGQGGRANQPQH
-,TRBJ1-4,TRBV27,ASSLQGADEKLF
few,TRBJ1-4,TRBV25-1,ASSRQGRSEKLF
once,TRBJ1-2,TRBV7-2,ASSSRSYGYT
-,TRBJ2-7,TRBV5-1,ASSLGAGDDEQY
-,TRBJ1-6,TRBV28,ASIPGQGVYSPLH